Following are 28 T cell receptor beta chains from one sample sequenced in a study of blood T cell repertoires in COVID-19. TCRdb's table, derived via immunoSEQ multiplex PCR, lists solely in-frame clones and lacks some. The sample contains under 250,000 clones, around 90% of which appear only once. Specimen: PBMCs or T cells enriched from blood (not recorded which). Every receptor here comes from a woman in her twenties or thirties with acute COVID-19.

This sequence joins TRBV3-1 (or the pseudogene TRBV3-2) and TRBJ2-7, with 8 nucleotides matching TRBD1. This CDR3 has 15 amino acids. Germline CDR1 reads LGHDT; CDR2 reads YNNKEL (reference sequence). J lost 1 base, V lost 4 bases, and 6 bases had no gene match. The chain's CDR3 is CASSLGQDGSYEQYF. DNA of the CDR3: TGTGCCAGCAGCCTGGGACAGGATGGTTCCTACGAGCAGTACTTC.

The genes are TRBV6-2 or TRBV6-3 and TRBJ2-5, with TRBD2 identical over 15 bases. CDR1 is MNHEY, CDR2 SVGEGT, per germline. J was trimmed by 5 bases and V by 0 bases; bases with no gene match: 13. The CDR3 totals 20 residues. Written as DNA, the CDR3 is TGTGCCAGCAGTTACTCGAAGGGGACTAGCGGGGGGCCCACTTTCGAGACCCAGTACTTC. This codes for CASSYSKGTSGGPTFETQYF.

This clone came up a few times. V gene TRBV29-1 combines with J gene TRBJ1-2; 10 bases are shared with TRBD1. V shed 7 bases and J 8 bases; nucleotides not matched to a gene: 13. This CDR3 is 14 amino acids long. Germline V gene lookup returns CDR1 SQVTM and CDR2 ANQGSEA. The CDR3 DNA is TGCAGCGCTTCCGGGACAGGGGAAGTGTCCGGCTACACCTTC. Protein product: CSASGTGEVSGYTF.

The chain employs TRBV15 and TRBJ1-1, with TRBD1 matching 9 bases. The CDR3 totals 19 residues. V lost 11 bases, J lost 4 bases, and 26 bases stayed unmatched. CDR1 LNHNV and CDR2 YYDKDF come from the germline V gene (reference sequence). The CDR3 protein is CAAHEGPRDRDYVSTEAFF. The CDR3 bases are TGTGCCGCCCACGAAGGCCCGAGGGACAGGGACTACGTTAGCACTGAAGCTTTCTTT.

This clone was seen a few times. This chain joins TRBV4-1 and TRBJ1-1; D ambiguous. The germline V gene has CDR1 MGHRA and CDR2 YSYEKL. V was pared by 1 base and J by 7 bases, with 4 bases between. The CDR3 spans 11 residues. This CDR3 reads CASSQGGEAFF. DNA of the CDR3: TGCGCCAGCAGCCAAGGCGGTGAAGCTTTCTTT.

The V and J genes are TRBV28 and TRBJ1-6; 8 bases agree with TRBD1. Germline V gene sequence: CDR1 MDHEN, CDR2 SYDVKM. V shed 8 bases and J 8 bases; nucleotides not matched to a gene: 17. The CDR3 has 17 amino acids. The CDR3 bases are TGTGCCAGCGCTAGTCCGTTGCCGGGACAGGACGATTCACCCCTCCACTTT. This sequence encodes CASASPLPGQDDSPLHF. Full variable domain (rest looked up from reference TRBV28 and TRBJ1-6): DVKVTQSSRYLVKRTGEKVFLECVQDMDHENMFWYRQDPGLGLRLIYFSYDVKMKEKGDIPEGYSVSREKKERFSLILESASTNQTSMYLCASASPLPGQDDSPLHFGNGTRLTVT.

V is TRBV27 and J is TRBJ1-2, with 7 positions matching TRBD1. The germline V gene encodes CDR1 MNHEY and CDR2 SMNVEV (reference sequence). The CDR3 is 15 residues long. V lost 8 bases to trimming and J lost 1 base; unmatched junction nucleotides: 10. The CDR3 nucleotides read TGTGCCAGCTCCTCAGGGGGGTCCTTTAACTATGGCTACACCTTC. This gives the protein CASSSGGSFNYGYTF.

The chain has TRBV2 and TRBJ1-2; D is unresolved. V was shortened by 7 bases and J by 9 bases, with 18 bases between the two germline ends. CDR1 is SNHLY, CDR2 FYNNEI, per germline. The CDR3 length is 13 residues. This CDR3 is CASILEAQRSYTF. In DNA form, the CDR3 reads TGTGCCAGCATTCTCGAGGCCCAGCGGAGCTACACCTTC.

The rearrangement joins TRBV5-1 to TRBJ2-2, with 10 nucleotides matching TRBD1. Looked up from germline, CDR1 is SGHRS and CDR2 is YFSETQ. The CDR3 has 17 residues. V lost 4 bases and J lost 5; bases outside the gene matches: 11. Here the CDR3 DNA reads TGCGCCAGCAGCAAGAGGGGGGACAGGGGCACAACCGGGGAGCTGTTTTTT. Its translation is CASSKRGDRGTTGELFF. The whole variable domain, remainder taken from reference TRBV5-1 and TRBJ2-2, is KAGVTQTPRYLIKTRGQQVTLSCSPISGHRSVSWYQQTPGQGLQFLFEYFSETQRNKGNFPGRFSGRQFSNSRSEMNVSTLELGDSALYLCASSKRGDRGTTGELFFGEGSRLTVL.

This chain links TRBV7-9 with TRBJ2-2; TRBD2 aligns across 7 bases. V shed 1 base and J 1 base; nucleotides not matched to a gene: 0. The germline CDR1 and CDR2 sequences are SEHNR and FQNEAQ (reference sequence). This CDR3 region has 15 residues. The CDR3 DNA is TGTGCCAGCAGCTTAGGCGGGGGGAACACCGGGGAGCTGTTTTTT. Protein: CASSLGGGNTGELFF.

The chain recombines TRBV4-1 with TRBJ2-1; tentatively, D is TRBD2 (6 bases). Germline values: CDR1 MGHRA, CDR2 YSYEKL. This CDR3 comprises 14 residues. V dropped 8 bases and J dropped 7 bases, with 18 bases sitting between them. The CDR3 DNA follows: TGCGCCAGCCGCCGACCGGGACTGGGGAATGAGCAGTTCTTC. Translated, it gives CASRRPGLGNEQFF.

V and J are TRBV4-2 and TRBJ2-5, with 9 bases that match TRBD1. V was pared by 1 base and J by 1 base, with 7 bases of the junction left unmatched. The CDR3 is made up of 17 amino acids. In germline, CDR1 is LGHNA, CDR2 YNFKEQ. The CDR3 here is CASSQGETGGGQETQYF. The CDR3 nucleotides read TGTGCCAGCAGCCAAGGTGAAACAGGGGGCGGCCAAGAGACCCAGTACTTC.

The J gene is TRBJ2-2, the V gene TRBV5-1, with 9 bases matching TRBD2. The CDR3 loop spans 16 amino acids. Germline lookup yields CDR1 SGHRS and CDR2 YFSETQ. Trimming cost V 1 base and J 5 bases; bases outside gene matches: 6. DNA of the CDR3: TGCGCCAGCAGCTTGAGTAGCGGGGGAGAAACCGGGGAGCTGTTTTTT. The encoded protein is CASSLSSGGETGELFF.

J is TRBJ1-4 and V is TRBV7-9, with unresolved D. V was pared by 11 bases and J by 1 base, with 5 bases between. CDR3 length: 11 residues. The germline V gene encodes CDR1 SEHNR and CDR2 FQNEAQ (reference sequence). CDR3 nucleotide sequence: TGTGCCGGAGAAACTAATGAAAAACTGTTTTTT. Its protein product is CAGETNEKLFF.

The V call is TRBV30, the J call TRBJ1-5, with TRBD1 as a possible D gene (5 bases). This CDR3 has 14 amino acids. Germline values: CDR1 GTSNPN, CDR2 SVGIG (reference sequence). V was clipped by 2 bases and J by 6 bases, with 14 bases between them. The DNA of the CDR3 is TGTGCCTGGAGTTGGGGGGAGGGAGTTCAGCCCCAGCATTTT. As protein: CAWSWGEGVQPQHF.

The V call is TRBV11-2, the J call TRBJ1-2, with D perhaps matching TRBD1 (6 bases). V was clipped by 1 base and J by 5 bases, with 20 bases between them. The V gene's germline CDR1 is SGHAT and CDR2 FQNNGV. This CDR3 is 17 amino acids long. The CDR3 region is CASSLGLQGTERYGYTF. The CDR3 bases are TGTGCCAGCAGCTTAGGATTACAGGGCACGGAGAGGTATGGCTACACCTTC.

This chain links TRBV7-9 with TRBJ1-2; 7 positions match TRBD1. CDR1 and CDR2 from the germline V gene are SEHNR and FQNEAQ (reference sequence). CDR3 size: 14 residues. Trimming removed 5 bases from V and 3 bases from J; junction bases left unmatched: 6. CDR3 amino acids: CASSTDRTDYGYTF. CDR3 bases: TGTGCCAGCAGCACGGACAGGACCGACTATGGCTACACCTTC.

V usage is TRBV5-1 and J usage is TRBJ1-1, with a possible D match to TRBD1 (5 bases). CDR3 length: 15 amino acids. In germline, CDR1 is SGHRS, CDR2 YFSETQ. V was trimmed by 3 bases and J by 1 base, leaving 13 bases between them. The CDR3 DNA follows: TGCGCCAGCAGCTCGTCGACAGATACGAACACTGAAGCTTTCTTT. Translating it yields CASSSSTDTNTEAFF.

The chain recombines TRBV5-1 with TRBJ1-1; D not certain. Germline values: CDR1 SGHRS, CDR2 YFSETQ. Trimming removed 0 bases from V and 4 bases from J, with 10 bases in between. CDR3 length: 14 residues. The DNA for the CDR3 is TGCGCCAGCAGCTTGGGAATTGTGGCCACTGAAGCTTTCTTT. Its protein product is CASSLGIVATEAFF.

The gene calls are TRBV11-2 and TRBJ1-1; the match to TRBD1 covers 7 bases. CDR3 length equals 14 residues. J was trimmed by 6 bases and V by 4 bases; bases with no gene match: 8. Germline values: CDR1 SGHAT, CDR2 FQNNGV. The DNA of the CDR3 is TGTGCCAGCAGCTGGACAGGCCTTCGGCCTGAAGCTTTCTTT. It is translated as CASSWTGLRPEAFF.

The J gene is TRBJ2-2, the V gene TRBV19; TRBD2 aligns across 7 bases. The CDR3 is made up of 14 amino acids. With 3 bases clipped from V and 4 bases from J, the junction kept 2 bases outside the gene matches. Per germline, CDR1 LNHDA and CDR2 SQIVND (reference sequence). Here the CDR3 DNA reads TGTGCCAGTAGTATGGGGACTACCACCGGGGAGCTGTTTTTT. It encodes CASSMGTTTGELFF.

This chain uses TRBV6-5 with TRBJ1-2; 12 nucleotides align to TRBD1. CDR1 and CDR2 (germline): MNHEY, SVGAGI. J lost 7 bases, V lost 8 bases, and 8 bases had no gene match. The CDR3 has 14 residues. In DNA form, the CDR3 reads TGTGCCAGCCGGCAGGGACAGGGGGCGGGTGGCTACACCTTC. Its protein product is CASRQGQGAGGYTF.

This chain joins TRBV29-1 and TRBJ1-2; D unclear. V lost 4 bases and J 1 base, leaving 7 bases between the germline ends. CDR1 SQVTM and CDR2 ANQGSEA come from the germline V gene. The CDR3 is 12 residues long. Here the CDR3 reads CSVVGNNYGYTF. The DNA of the CDR3 is TGCAGCGTTGTCGGTAATAACTATGGCTACACCTTC.

V is TRBV4-3 and J is TRBJ1-2; D call uncertain. CDR1 LGHNA and CDR2 YSLEER come from the germline V gene. V was trimmed by 0 bases and J by 5 bases, leaving 13 bases between them. The CDR3 is 15 residues long. The CDR3 reads CASSQDRGIRYGYTF. DNA for the CDR3: TGCGCCAGCAGCCAAGATCGGGGTATTCGGTATGGCTACACCTTC.

A single count supports this clone. V and J are TRBV6-5 and TRBJ1-4; D gene uncertain. CDR1 is MNHEY and CDR2 is SVGAGI in the germline V gene. This CDR3 is built from 13 residues. Trimming took off 0 bases at V and 7 bases at J, with 6 bases between the two ends. The CDR3 DNA sequence: TGTGCCAGCAGTTACTCGAGGATTGAAAAACTGTTTTTT. Amino acids: CASSYSRIEKLFF.

The J gene is TRBJ2-3, the V gene TRBV5-4; D not resolved. The V and J ends lost 2 bases and 0 bases respectively, with 10 bases between them. This CDR3 has 15 amino acids. Looked up from germline, CDR1 is SGHNT and CDR2 is YYREEE (reference sequence). The CDR3 DNA sequence: TGTGCCAGCAGCTTCGACAACCCTAGCACAGATACGCAGTATTTT. The encoded protein is CASSFDNPSTDTQYF.

This clone appeared a single time. The V and J genes are TRBV2 and TRBJ2-5, with no clear D. The ends were cut back, 5 bases at V and 4 bases at J, with 8 bases in the middle. Per the germline V gene, CDR1 is SNHLY and CDR2 is FYNNEI. The CDR3 totals 12 residues. In DNA, the CDR3 is TGTGCCAGCAGTCTCCCCCGAGAGACCCAGTACTTC. Amino acids: CASSLPRETQYF. Using reference TRBV2 and TRBJ2-5 for the parts outside the CDR3, the full variable domain is EPEVTQTPSHQVTQMGQEVILRCVPISNHLYFYWYRQILGQKVEFLVSFYNNEISEKSEIFDDQFSVERPDGSNFTLKIRSTKLEDSAMYFCASSLPRETQYFGPGTRLLVL.

The rearrangement uses TRBV12-5 and TRBJ1-1, with a weak D call TRBD1 (6 bases). The CDR3 totals 14 residues. The V end was cut by 7 bases, the J end by 5 bases, with 17 bases between. The germline gives CDR1 LGHNT, CDR2 FRNRAP. CDR3 amino acids: CASAVAGGRTEAFF. The CDR3 DNA reads as TGTGCTAGTGCCGTAGCGGGGGGGCGTACTGAAGCTTTCTTT.